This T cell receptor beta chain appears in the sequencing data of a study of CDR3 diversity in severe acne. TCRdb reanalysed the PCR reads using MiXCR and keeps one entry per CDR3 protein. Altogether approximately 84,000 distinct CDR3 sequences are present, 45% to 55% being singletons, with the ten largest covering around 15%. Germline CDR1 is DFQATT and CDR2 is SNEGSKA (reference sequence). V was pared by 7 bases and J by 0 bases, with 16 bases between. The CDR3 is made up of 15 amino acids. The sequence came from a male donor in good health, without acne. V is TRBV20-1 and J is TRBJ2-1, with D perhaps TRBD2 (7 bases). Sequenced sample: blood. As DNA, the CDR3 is TGCAGTGTCGCCAAGGGGGGGTTCTCCTACAATGAGCAGTTCTTC. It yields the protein CSVAKGGFSYNEQFF.